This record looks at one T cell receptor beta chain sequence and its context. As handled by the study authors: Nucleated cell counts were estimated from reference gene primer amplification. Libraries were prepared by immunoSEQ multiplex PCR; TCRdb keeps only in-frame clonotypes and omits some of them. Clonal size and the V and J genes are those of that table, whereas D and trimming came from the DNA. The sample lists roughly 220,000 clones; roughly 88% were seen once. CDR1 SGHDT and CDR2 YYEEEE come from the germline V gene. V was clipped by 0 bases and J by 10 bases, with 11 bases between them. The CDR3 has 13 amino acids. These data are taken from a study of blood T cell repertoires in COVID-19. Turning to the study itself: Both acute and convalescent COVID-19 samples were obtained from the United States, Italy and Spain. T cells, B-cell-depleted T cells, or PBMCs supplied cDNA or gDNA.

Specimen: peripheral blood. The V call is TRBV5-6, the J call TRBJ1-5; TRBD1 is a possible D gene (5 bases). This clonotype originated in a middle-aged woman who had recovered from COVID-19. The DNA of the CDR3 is TGTGCCAGCAGCTTGGGGGGGGAGTCCCCCCAGCATTTT. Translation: CASSLGGESPQHF.